Listed below are T cell receptor beta chains from one sample, sequenced in a study of blood T cell repertoires in COVID-19. Some clones are missing from TCRdb's copy, which holds only in-frame ones; the method was immunoSEQ multiplex PCR. The data hold 250,000 or so clones, with 70% to 90% observed a single time. Sequencing was carried out using peripheral blood. These receptors all stem from a woman aged 55-75 years with COVID-19, enrolled during active disease. The CDR3 runs from the conserved cysteine through the conserved F or W. Fields, in order: D gene, clone size, J gene, V gene, CDR3 protein, CDR3 DNA. D genes are given only for firm matches. The size entry is marked missing in some rows and otherwise reads once, few, many or a size class.

d_call: TRBD1; clone_size: -; j_call: TRBJ1-6; v_call: TRBV30; cdr3_aa: CAWRRRGNSPLHF; cdr3_nt: TGTGCCTGGAGGCGCAGGGGGAATTCACCCCTCCACTTT
d_call: TRBD1; clone_size: -; j_call: TRBJ2-3; v_call: TRBV5-4; cdr3_aa: CASSLRDRWTDTQYF; cdr3_nt: TGTGCCAGCAGCCTCCGGGACAGATGGACAGATACGCAGTATTTT
d_call: -; clone_size: once; j_call: TRBJ1-1; v_call: TRBV2; cdr3_aa: CASKKTRVTEAFF; cdr3_nt: TGTGCCAGCAAGAAAACGAGGGTGACTGAAGCTTTCTTT
d_call: -; clone_size: -; j_call: TRBJ2-7; v_call: TRBV6-5; cdr3_aa: CASSRVAYEQYF; cdr3_nt: TGTGCCAGCAGTCGCGTAGCCTACGAGCAGTACTTC
d_call: -; clone_size: -; j_call: TRBJ2-1; v_call: TRBV6-6; cdr3_aa: CASSYTRGSSYNEQFF; cdr3_nt: TGTGCCAGCAGTTACACCCGGGGGAGTAGCTACAATGAGCAGTTCTTC
d_call: -; clone_size: once; j_call: TRBJ2-4; v_call: TRBV14; cdr3_aa: CASSHGGAKNIQYF; cdr3_nt: TGTGCCAGCAGCCACGGCGGGGCCAAAAACATTCAGTACTTC
d_call: -; clone_size: -; j_call: TRBJ2-3; v_call: TRBV5-1; cdr3_aa: CASSLGVRFADTQYF; cdr3_nt: TGCGCCAGCAGCTTGGGGGTCAGGTTCGCAGATACGCAGTATTTT
d_call: TRBD2; clone_size: -; j_call: TRBJ2-7; v_call: TRBV19; cdr3_aa: CASSRGLAAYEQYF; cdr3_nt: TGTGCCAGTAGTCGAGGACTAGCGGCGTACGAGCAGTACTTC
d_call: TRBD2; clone_size: few; j_call: TRBJ2-1; v_call: TRBV28; cdr3_aa: CASRGLAGSVSYNEQFF; cdr3_nt: TGTGCCAGCAGGGGACTAGCGGGTTCCGTGTCTTACAATGAGCAGTTCTTC
d_call: TRBD1; clone_size: -; j_call: TRBJ1-6; v_call: TRBV9; cdr3_aa: CASSVGQGLRNSPLHF; cdr3_nt: TGTGCCAGCAGCGTGGGACAGGGGTTGCGGAATTCACCCCTCCACTTT
d_call: -; clone_size: -; j_call: TRBJ1-1; v_call: TRBV6-1; cdr3_aa: CASSGGLQGHAIMNTEAFF; cdr3_nt: TGTGCCAGCAGTGGTGGGTTACAAGGACACGCAATTATGAACACTGAAGCTTTCTTT
d_call: TRBD2; clone_size: -; j_call: TRBJ2-3; v_call: TRBV27; cdr3_aa: CASSGLAGGIGTDTQYF; cdr3_nt: TGTGCCAGCAGTGGATTAGCGGGAGGAATTGGCACAGATACGCAGTATTTT
d_call: TRBD2; clone_size: -; j_call: TRBJ2-3; v_call: TRBV24-1; cdr3_aa: CATSDLGLATDTQYF; cdr3_nt: TGTGCCACCAGTGACCTCGGACTAGCGACAGATACGCAGTATTTT
d_call: -; clone_size: -; j_call: TRBJ1-1; v_call: TRBV29-1; cdr3_aa: CSVEEAVEAFF; cdr3_nt: TGCAGCGTTGAAGAGGCAGTTGAAGCTTTCTTT
d_call: TRBD2; clone_size: once; j_call: TRBJ2-3; v_call: TRBV7-3; cdr3_aa: CASSITSGRRSDTQYF; cdr3_nt: TGTGCCAGCAGCATCACTAGCGGGAGAAGGTCAGATACGCAGTATTTT
d_call: TRBD1; clone_size: -; j_call: TRBJ1-4; v_call: TRBV6-5; cdr3_aa: CASRDGTGSYEKLFF; cdr3_nt: TGTGCCAGCAGAGACGGGACAGGGTCTTATGAAAAACTGTTTTTT
d_call: -; clone_size: -; j_call: TRBJ1-6; v_call: TRBV30; cdr3_aa: CAWSEIAGTSPLHF; cdr3_nt: TGTGCCTGGAGTGAAATCGCGGGAACTTCACCCCTCCACTTT
d_call: TRBD1; clone_size: -; j_call: TRBJ1-5; v_call: TRBV28; cdr3_aa: CASSLGTGGGTAQHF; cdr3_nt: TGTGCCAGCAGTCTCGGGACAGGGGGTGGAACGGCCCAGCATTTT
d_call: TRBD1; clone_size: few; j_call: TRBJ1-6; v_call: TRBV28; cdr3_aa: CASSPGTGDNSPLHF; cdr3_nt: TGTGCCAGCAGTCCGGGGACAGGGGACAATTCACCCCTCCACTTT
d_call: TRBD2; clone_size: -; j_call: TRBJ2-7; v_call: TRBV3-1/TRBV3-2; cdr3_aa: CASSQEGLAAYEQYF; cdr3_nt: TGTGCCAGCAGCCAAGAAGGGCTAGCGGCCTACGAGCAGTACTTC
d_call: TRBD2; clone_size: -; j_call: TRBJ2-7; v_call: TRBV20-1; cdr3_aa: CSASVSGSVIGNEQYF; cdr3_nt: TGCAGTGCTAGTGTTAGCGGGAGCGTAATCGGTAACGAGCAGTACTTC
d_call: -; clone_size: -; j_call: TRBJ1-2; v_call: TRBV7-8; cdr3_aa: CASSLDRVGGYTF; cdr3_nt: TGTGCCAGCAGCTTAGACAGGGTTGGTGGCTACACCTTC
d_call: -; clone_size: -; j_call: TRBJ2-7; v_call: TRBV19; cdr3_aa: CASSITRRSGSLYF; cdr3_nt: TGTGCCAGTAGTATTACGAGACGGTCGGGAAGCCTGTACTTC
d_call: -; clone_size: once; j_call: TRBJ1-5; v_call: TRBV7-2; cdr3_aa: CASNTMTGNQPQHF; cdr3_nt: TGTGCCAGCAACACCATGACAGGCAATCAGCCCCAGCATTTT
d_call: -; clone_size: -; j_call: TRBJ2-2; v_call: TRBV11-3; cdr3_aa: CASSLSVTGELFF; cdr3_nt: TGTGCCAGCAGCTTAAGCGTAACCGGGGAGCTGTTTTTT
d_call: -; clone_size: -; j_call: TRBJ1-2; v_call: TRBV9; cdr3_aa: CASSDRDLDLYDYTF; cdr3_nt: TGTGCCAGCAGCGATAGAGATCTGGACTTGTACGACTACACCTTC
d_call: -; clone_size: -; j_call: TRBJ2-7; v_call: TRBV12-5; cdr3_aa: CASGLAPGYEQYF; cdr3_nt: TGTGCTAGTGGTTTGGCCCCGGGGTACGAGCAGTACTTC
d_call: TRBD2; clone_size: -; j_call: TRBJ2-3; v_call: TRBV30; cdr3_aa: CAWSVWGGTEDTQYF; cdr3_nt: TGTGCCTGGAGTGTATGGGGAGGGACGGAGGATACGCAGTATTTT
d_call: -; clone_size: -; j_call: TRBJ1-2; v_call: TRBV7-8; cdr3_aa: CASTREGYGYTF; cdr3_nt: TGTGCCAGCACTCGGGAGGGCTATGGCTACACCTTC
d_call: -; clone_size: few; j_call: TRBJ1-4; v_call: TRBV25-1; cdr3_aa: CASSVGRGGEKLFF; cdr3_nt: TGTGCCAGCAGTGTAGGGAGGGGCGGAGAAAAACTGTTTTTT
d_call: -; clone_size: -; j_call: TRBJ1-5; v_call: TRBV19; cdr3_aa: CASRLQGARNQPQHF; cdr3_nt: TGTGCCAGTAGGTTACAGGGCGCTCGTAATCAGCCCCAGCATTTT
d_call: TRBD1; clone_size: -; j_call: TRBJ1-3; v_call: TRBV27; cdr3_aa: CASSLGTGEGNTIYF; cdr3_nt: TGTGCCAGCAGTTTAGGGACAGGGGAAGGAAACACCATATATTTT
d_call: TRBD2; clone_size: -; j_call: TRBJ2-2; v_call: TRBV24-1; cdr3_aa: CATSDPTWAGGRSGELFF; cdr3_nt: TGTGCCACCAGTGATCCGACCTGGGCGGGAGGGCGGTCCGGGGAGCTGTTTTTT
d_call: -; clone_size: -; j_call: TRBJ2-1; v_call: TRBV7-8; cdr3_aa: CASTISLGSNEQFF; cdr3_nt: TGTGCCAGCACCATTAGCTTGGGGAGCAATGAGCAGTTCTTC
d_call: TRBD2; clone_size: -; j_call: TRBJ2-1; v_call: TRBV19; cdr3_aa: CASSIATGLAGNEQFF; cdr3_nt: TGTGCCAGTAGTATAGCCACGGGACTAGCTGGTAATGAGCAGTTCTTC
d_call: TRBD2; clone_size: -; j_call: TRBJ2-1; v_call: TRBV7-3; cdr3_aa: CASSRAGGSSYNEQFF; cdr3_nt: TGTGCCAGCAGCAGAGCGGGAGGGAGCTCCTACAATGAGCAGTTCTTC
d_call: -; clone_size: -; j_call: TRBJ2-4; v_call: TRBV6-1; cdr3_aa: CASSERGARGKNIQYF; cdr3_nt: TGTGCCAGCAGTGAACGGGGGGCCCGTGGCAAAAACATTCAGTACTTC
d_call: -; clone_size: -; j_call: TRBJ1-2; v_call: TRBV3-1/TRBV3-2; cdr3_aa: CASSQAGEGYTF; cdr3_nt: TGTGCCAGCAGCCAAGCAGGGGAAGGCTACACCTTC
d_call: TRBD2; clone_size: -; j_call: TRBJ2-7; v_call: TRBV6-1; cdr3_aa: CASSELAGGQSEQYF; cdr3_nt: TGTGCCAGCAGTGAACTAGCGGGAGGGCAAAGCGAGCAGTACTTC